The 5 T cell receptor beta chains presented below share a single source sample, sequenced in a study of patients and donors after allogeneic stem cell transplantation. TCRdb called the RT-PCR reads again in MiXCR, with one record for every CDR3 protein. The data hold approximately 27,000 distinct CDR3 sequences, with approximately 8.8% observed a single time. Source material: blood, either unsorted or a sorted T cell fraction (not recorded which). Receptors were obtained from a human donor who was either an allogeneic HSCT recipient or a stem cell or donor lymphocyte infusion donor (not recorded which). It is not recorded whose cells these are; they may come from a transplant donor.

This clonotype has just a few counts. V gene TRBV5-1 combines with J gene TRBJ1-1; 7 bases fit TRBD1. This CDR3 region has 16 residues. J was trimmed by 5 bases and V by 1 base; bases with no gene match: 11. Germline values: CDR1 SGHRS, CDR2 YFSETQ. CDR3 DNA sequence: TGCGCCAGCAGCTTGTCCCCAGGGGGAGGGGGAACTGAAGCTTTCTTT. This gives the protein CASSLSPGGGGTEAFF.

This clonotype was seen many times. The J gene is TRBJ2-1, the V gene TRBV20-1, with TRBD1 identical over 7 bases. Germline V gene lookup returns CDR1 DFQATT and CDR2 SNEGSKA (reference sequence). With V trimmed by 6 bases and J by 0 bases, 5 bases remained unmatched. This CDR3 has 14 amino acids. DNA for the CDR3: TGCAGTGCCACAGGGGAGAGCTCCTACAATGAGCAGTTCTTC. Its translation: CSATGESSYNEQFF.

This clonotype was counted between two and nine times. The chain has TRBV4-2 and TRBJ1-2; D uncertain. Per germline, CDR1 LGHNA and CDR2 YNFKEQ. The length of the CDR3 is 18 residues. The germline V and J ends were trimmed by 0 bases and 4 bases, with 21 bases remaining between them. The CDR3 DNA follows: TGTGCCAGCAGCCAAGATTTGGGATCTGTCCCCTCTGTCTATGGCTACACCTTC. It encodes CASSQDLGSVPSVYGYTF.

This clonotype was counted many times. V usage is TRBV11-2 and J usage is TRBJ1-3; the D is unclear. Germline V gene data show CDR1 as SGHAT and CDR2 as FQNNGV. V lost 2 bases, J lost 1 base, and 18 bases lay in between. This CDR3 has 18 amino acids. The CDR3 sequence: CASSLSAGEIMSGNTIYF. CDR3 bases: TGTGCCAGCAGCTTATCGGCCGGGGAGATAATGTCTGGAAACACCATATATTTT.

This clonotype was seen more than once but under ten times. The rearrangement joins TRBV18 to TRBJ2-2; D uncertain. V lost 2 bases and J 1 base, leaving 5 bases between the germline ends. This CDR3 spans 14 amino acids. Germline CDR1 KGHSH, CDR2 LQKENI. The CDR3 reads CASSPDQNTGELFF. CDR3 nucleotide sequence: TGTGCCAGCTCACCAGACCAGAACACCGGGGAGCTGTTTTTT.